These 9 T cell receptor beta chains came from one sample sequenced in a study of shared clonotypes between healthy human individuals. Naive CD8 cells lacked CD45RO, underwent positive selection for CCR7 and left out terminally differentiated effector memory CD45RA+ cells. The table came from immunoSEQ multiplex PCR; TCRdb's copy has only in-frame clones and leaves some out. This sample has more than 2 million clones, with just under 95% found just once. Sequenced sample: naive CD8+ T cells sorted from blood. The receptors here all came from a man aged 18 to 30 in good health.

This clone has only one observation. V gene TRBV6-5 combines with J gene TRBJ2-7; weak D call: TRBD2 (5 bases). V gave up 2 bases and J gave up 2 bases, with 10 bases separating them. Germline V gene data show CDR1 as MNHEY and CDR2 as SVGAGI. The CDR3 sequence is 14 residues long. The CDR3 coding sequence is TGTGCCAGCAGTTACACCATCGGGACCTACGAGCAGTACTTC. It codes for CASSYTIGTYEQYF.

This chain uses TRBV5-6 with TRBJ2-7; the D is unclear. CDR1 and CDR2 from the germline V gene are SGHDT and YYEEEE. V lost 2 bases and J 2 bases, leaving 11 bases between the germline ends. The CDR3 has 14 residues. The CDR3 sequence is CASSFSGFPYEQYF. CDR3 DNA sequence: TGTGCCAGCAGCTTCTCGGGTTTCCCCTACGAGCAGTACTTC.

The chain employs TRBV5-5 and TRBJ2-7; D may be TRBD1 (5 bases). CDR3 length equals 14 residues. With 3 bases removed from V and 2 bases from J, the gap between germline ends came to 12 bases. Per the germline V gene, CDR1 is SGHKS and CDR2 is YYEKEE (reference sequence). The CDR3 nucleotides read TGTGCCAGCAGCTCCTTACCAGGGACCTACGAGCAGTACTTC. It is translated as CASSSLPGTYEQYF. The full variable domain, rest sourced from reference TRBV5-5 and TRBJ2-7, is DAGVTQSPTHLIKTRGQQVTLRCSPISGHKSVSWYQQVLGQGPQFIFQYYEKEERGRGNFPDRFSARQFPNYSSELNVNALLLGDSALYLCASSSLPGTYEQYFGPGTRLTVT.

The chain is built from TRBV5-1 and TRBJ2-6; D is undetermined. This CDR3 is 15 amino acids long. V lost 2 bases to trimming and J lost 1 base, with 7 bases between them. CDR1 is SGHRS and CDR2 is YFSETQ in the germline V gene. This CDR3 reads CASSFRVSGANVLTF. CDR3 sequence (DNA): TGCGCCAGCAGCTTCCGGGTTTCTGGGGCCAACGTCCTGACTTTC.

A few counts support this clone. The chain carries TRBV6-1 and TRBJ1-2; D unresolved. This CDR3 has 11 amino acids. The germline CDR1 and CDR2 sequences are MNHNS and SASEGT. V was clipped by 6 bases and J by 8 bases, with 10 bases between them. CDR3 coding DNA: TGTGCCAGCAGGGAGGGATTCGGCTACACCTTC. Amino acid sequence: CASREGFGYTF.

The chain employs TRBV2 and TRBJ2-5; 7 positions match TRBD2. With 3 bases clipped from V and 4 bases from J, the junction kept 5 bases outside the gene matches. The CDR3 is made up of 14 amino acids. The V gene's germline CDR1 is SNHLY and CDR2 FYNNEI. The CDR3 region is CASSDLGGAETQYF. CDR3 sequence (DNA): TGTGCCAGCAGTGATCTGGGAGGGGCAGAGACCCAGTACTTC.

V usage is TRBV7-2 and J usage is TRBJ2-7; D uncertain. Germline V gene sequence: CDR1 SGHTA, CDR2 FQGNSA. CDR3 length: 13 amino acids. The V and J ends lost 0 bases and 1 base respectively, with 4 bases between them. The CDR3 DNA reads as TGTGCCAGCAGCTTAGCGGAATCCTACGAGCAGTACTTC. Translation: CASSLAESYEQYF. Drawing the rest from reference TRBV7-2 and TRBJ2-7, the complete variable domain is GAGVSQSPSNKVTEKGKDVELRCDPISGHTALYWYRQSLGQGLEFLIYFQGNSAPDKSGLPSDRFSAERTGGSVSTLTIQRTQQEDSAVYLCASSLAESYEQYFGPGTRLTVT.

The chain has TRBV11-2 and TRBJ2-5; D gene unclear. The V gene lost 0 bases and the J gene lost 5 bases, with 10 bases spanning the gap. The germline V gene encodes CDR1 SGHAT and CDR2 FQNNGV. The CDR3 spans 14 residues. The CDR3 spells CASSLESPLETQYF. The DNA of the CDR3 is TGTGCCAGCAGCTTAGAGTCCCCTCTGGAGACCCAGTACTTC. The full variable domain, its missing parts supplied by reference TRBV11-2 and TRBJ2-5, is EAGVAQSPRYKIIEKRQSVAFWCNPISGHATLYWYQQILGQGPKLLIQFQNNGVVDDSQLPKDRFSAERLKGVDSTLKIQPAKLEDSAVYLCASSLESPLETQYFGPGTRLLVL.

A word on this clone: Other DNA sequences in this specimen translate into the identical CDR3. The rearrangement joins TRBV20-1 to TRBJ2-3, with D unresolved. The CDR3 has 11 residues. V was pared by 2 bases and J by 3 bases, with 3 bases between. Germline-derived CDR1 and CDR2 are DFQATT and SNEGSKA (reference sequence). The CDR3 DNA reads TGCAGTGCTAGATCGACAGATACGCAGTATTTT. Translating it yields CSARSTDTQYF.